Below, 3 T cell receptor beta chains from the same sample are listed, as sequenced in a study of blood T cell repertoires in COVID-19. Only in-frame clones appear in the TCRdb table, and some are missing; sequencing was by immunoSEQ multiplex PCR. Of about 24,000 clones listed, 80% to 90% were seen once; the top ten hold approximately 9.7%. The material sequenced was peripheral blood. The receptors were sampled from a man aged 70 or older with acute or convalescent COVID-19.

The rearrangement links TRBV28 to TRBJ1-2, with TRBD1 identical over 7 bases. V trimming: 5 bases; J trimming: 4 bases; junction bases outside the gene matches: 1. Germline assignment: CDR1 MDHEN and CDR2 SYDVKM. The CDR3 extends over 12 amino acids. CDR3 loop: CASSNRGYGYTF. The CDR3 DNA reads as TGTGCCAGCAGTAACAGGGGCTATGGCTACACCTTC.

This clone was seen a single time. The V gene is TRBV19, the J gene TRBJ2-7, with D perhaps TRBD1 (6 bases). CDR1 and CDR2 (germline): LNHDA, SQIVND (reference sequence). Trimming removed 4 bases at V and 3 bases at J, with 19 bases between. The CDR3 sequence is 16 residues long. The CDR3 sequence is CASSTPPGVSHYEQYF. The CDR3 DNA reads TGTGCCAGTAGTACTCCCCCAGGGGTATCACACTACGAGCAGTACTTC. Based on the CDR3 plus reference TRBV19 and TRBJ2-7, the full variable domain is DGGITQSPKYLFRKEGQNVTLSCEQNLNHDAMYWYRQDPGQGLRLIYYSQIVNDFQKGDIAEGYSVSREKKESFPLTVTSAQKNPTAFYLCASSTPPGVSHYEQYFGPGTRLTVT.

CDR3 DNA sequence: TGCGCCAGCAGCCACGGCGGGACCTACAATGAGCAGTTCTTC. Translation gives CASSHGGTYNEQFF. The V and J genes are TRBV4-1 and TRBJ2-1, with D tentatively TRBD2 (6 bases). Germline V gives CDR1 MGHRA, CDR2 YSYEKL. Trimming left V 3 bases short and J 2 bases short, with 8 bases between. This CDR3 is built from 14 residues.